The entry below describes one TCR beta chain. Its antigen is undetermined. Trimming removed 1 base at V and 12 bases at J, with 16 bases between. The CDR3 is 14 residues long. The V gene's germline CDR1 is SGHTA and CDR2 FQGNSA. TCRdb keeps only in-frame clones here, not all; method: immunoSEQ multiplex PCR. The sample has 20,000 to 30,000 clones; approximately 80% are singletons. These data originate in a study of PD-1 blockade in classical Hodgkin lymphoma. Relapse was seen in all patients after autologous stem cell transplantation, and brentuximab vedotin exposure was variable. Findings and caveats of the study: Patients with an early start, nivolumab under 1 year after ASCT, were excluded.

The clonotype comes from a human donor with classical Hodgkin lymphoma. The chain recombines TRBV7-2 with TRBJ1-5; D might be TRBD1 (5 bases). The sample consisted of peripheral blood mononuclear cells (PBMCs), taken before the second cycle of nivolumab. Here the CDR3 reads CASSLVGPASYQHF. The DNA of the CDR3 is TGTGCCAGCAGCTTAGTGGGACCCGCGTCCTACCAGCATTTT.